A single sample gave rise to the 24 T cell receptor beta chains below, sequenced in a study of cytomegalovirus exposure and HLA in healthy donors. PCR was performed using 60 Vbeta and 13 Jbeta primers. Assay used: immunoSEQ multiplex PCR; TCRdb lists only in-frame clones, some missing. The repertoire holds some 200,000 clones, with approximately 79% as singletons. Sequencing was done on a sample of PBMCs. The receptors stem from a man between 40 and 49 years old in good health and CMV-seropositive.

In regard to this clone: Other DNA sequences of this sample code for an identical CDR3. The rearrangement uses TRBV9 and TRBJ1-1, with D possibly matching TRBD1 (5 bases). The CDR3 is 14 amino acids. V shed 0 bases and J shed 2 bases, with 8 bases lying between them. The germline CDR1 and CDR2 sequences are SGDLS and YYNGEE. The CDR3 sequence is CASSVGTRNTEAFF. CDR3 nucleotides: TGTGCCAGCAGCGTAGGGACACGAAACACTGAAGCTTTCTTT.

V is TRBV4-1 and J is TRBJ1-3; D remains ambiguous. Between the trimmed V and J ends, which lost 0 bases and 3 bases, there was a span of 9 bases. Germline V lookup: CDR1 MGHRA, CDR2 YSYEKL. The CDR3 has 15 amino acids. The CDR3 DNA is TGCGCCAGCAGCCAAGAAGGAAACAGTGGAAACACCATATATTTT. Its translation is CASSQEGNSGNTIYF.

The J gene is TRBJ1-5, the V gene TRBV19, with D uncertain. V gave up 0 bases and J gave up 8 bases, with 11 bases separating them. The CDR3 has 14 amino acids. Germline CDR1 and CDR2: LNHDA and SQIVND (reference sequence). CDR3 bases: TGTGCCAGTAGTATAGATCGGGAGTTAGAGCCCCAGCATTTT. It specifies CASSIDRELEPQHF.

V and J are TRBV6-6 and TRBJ2-5, with D unresolved. There are 13 residues in the CDR3. The germline V gene has CDR1 MNHNY and CDR2 SVGAGI (reference sequence). V gave up 5 bases and J gave up 2 bases, with 9 bases separating them. The CDR3 DNA follows: TGTGCCAGCAGTCAACTACCGCAAGAGACCCAGTACTTC. It specifies CASSQLPQETQYF.

The chain uses TRBV4-1 and TRBJ2-5; the D is unclear. The length of the CDR3 is 13 residues. The V gene's germline CDR1 is MGHRA and CDR2 YSYEKL. V was shortened by 0 bases and J by 3 bases, with 5 bases between the two germline ends. CDR3 in DNA: TGCGCCAGCAGCCAAGACGCAGAAGAGACCCAGTACTTC. The encoded protein is CASSQDAEETQYF.

The chain employs TRBV6-6 and TRBJ2-7; no reliable D call. CDR1 is MNHNY and CDR2 is SVGAGI in the germline V gene (reference sequence). V shed 2 bases and J shed 3 bases, with 11 bases lying between them. This CDR3 spans 14 amino acids. In DNA form, the CDR3 reads TGTGCCAGCAGTTACGGCGGCAACCTCTACGAGCAGTACTTC. As protein: CASSYGGNLYEQYF.

The V and J genes are TRBV19 and TRBJ1-2, with D perhaps TRBD1 (5 bases). The CDR3 loop spans 17 amino acids. Germline V gene data show CDR1 as LNHDA and CDR2 as SQIVND (reference sequence). The V end lost 3 bases, the J end lost 3 bases, and 20 bases lay between the germline ends. The CDR3, as DNA: TGTGCCAGTAGTATCTCCCCTGGGGCAGGAAGGTACTATGGCTACACCTTC. As protein: CASSISPGAGRYYGYTF.

The rearrangement links TRBV5-1 to TRBJ2-2; 11 positions agree with TRBD1. This CDR3 has 16 residues. Trimming cost V 0 bases and J 5 bases; bases outside gene matches: 3. Germline assignment: CDR1 SGHRS and CDR2 YFSETQ. This chain's CDR3 is CASSLDGTGGTGELFF. CDR3 sequence (DNA): TGCGCCAGCAGCTTGGACGGGACAGGGGGAACCGGGGAGCTGTTTTTT.

This clone was seen only once. Germline is not matched at one junction end, which may reflect a read error. J is TRBJ2-1 and V is TRBV7-7; 9 positions agree with TRBD2. In germline, CDR1 is SSHAT, CDR2 FNYEAQ (reference sequence). This CDR3 region has 15 residues. In DNA form, the CDR3 reads TGTGCTAGCAGCCCCGGGCTAGCGGGGAGGAATGAGCAGTTCTTC. Translating it yields CASSPGLAGRNEQFF.

The chain has TRBV5-1 and TRBJ2-7; TRBD1 matches 8 bases. CDR3 length: 14 amino acids. J gave up 4 bases and V 4 bases, and 7 bases lay outside the gene matches. The V gene's germline CDR1 is SGHRS and CDR2 YFSETQ. CDR3: CASSPGGAEYEQYF. CDR3 in DNA: TGCGCCAGCAGCCCAGGGGGCGCAGAGTACGAGCAGTACTTC.

This chain links TRBV2 with TRBJ2-2, with 10 bases fitting TRBD1. This CDR3 region has 14 residues. CDR1 and CDR2 (germline): SNHLY, FYNNEI. The ends lost 7 bases at V and 6 bases at J; junction bases unmatched: 5. CDR3 in DNA: TGTGCCAGCAATGGACAGGGGGATCCCGGGGAGCTGTTTTTT. It translates to CASNGQGDPGELFF.

The chain recombines TRBV7-8 with TRBJ1-1; 7 bases are a match to TRBD1. The germline gives CDR1 SGHVS, CDR2 FQNEAQ. After removal of 1 base from V and 4 bases from J, the junction contained 6 bases not matched to a gene. The CDR3 has 15 amino acids. CDR3 region: CASSLEDRLSTEAFF. In DNA form, the CDR3 reads TGTGCCAGCAGCTTAGAGGACAGGCTGTCCACTGAAGCTTTCTTT.

This clone was observed once. This chain links TRBV10-2 with TRBJ1-2; 9 bases are a match to TRBD1. The germline CDR1 and CDR2 sequences are WSHSY and SAAADI. The V segment lost 2 bases and the J segment 10 bases; nucleotides outside the gene matches: 5. The CDR3 has 13 residues. CDR3 DNA: TGCGCCAGCAGTGAGACCGGGACAGGGTACTACACCTTC. It specifies CASSETGTGYYTF.

The chain links TRBV4-1 to TRBJ2-5, with D tentatively TRBD1 (5 bases). V was clipped by 0 bases and J by 5 bases, with 13 bases between them. The CDR3 contains 15 residues. Germline CDR1 reads MGHRA; CDR2 reads YSYEKL. The CDR3 spells CASSQEGRVWETQYF. The DNA for the CDR3 is TGCGCCAGCAGCCAAGAGGGCAGGGTGTGGGAGACCCAGTACTTC.

The chain has TRBV4-3 and TRBJ1-1; D gene unclear. V lost 7 bases and J 0 bases, leaving 15 bases between the germline ends. Germline loops: CDR1 LGHNA, CDR2 YSLEER. The CDR3 length is 15 residues. The CDR3 protein is CASILSGYLNTEAFF. CDR3 DNA: TGCGCCAGCATCCTTAGCGGGTACCTGAACACTGAAGCTTTCTTT.

This chain uses TRBV6-1 with TRBJ2-3; 8 nucleotides agree with TRBD2. The germline CDR1 and CDR2 sequences are MNHNS and SASEGT. This CDR3 is 15 amino acids long. The V and J ends lost 6 bases and 1 base, in that order; junction bases with no gene match: 6. CDR3 bases: TGTGCCAGCAGCAGCGGGGGCATCGGCACAGATACGCAGTATTTT. It encodes CASSSGGIGTDTQYF.

This clone was counted between two and nine times. Other nucleotide sequences in the sample specify the same CDR3. The chain links TRBV5-1 to TRBJ1-5, with 7 nucleotides matching TRBD1. The germline CDR1 and CDR2 sequences are SGHRS and YFSETQ. The CDR3 spans 14 residues. Trimming took 4 bases from V and 6 from J; bases not matched to a gene: 7. The CDR3 DNA is TGCGCCAGCAGCCTTACAGGGGCTCCTCAGCCCCAGCATTTT. Encoded protein: CASSLTGAPQPQHF.

This rearrangement joins TRBV29-1 to TRBJ2-5, with 7 bases matching TRBD1. Germline assignment: CDR1 SQVTM and CDR2 ANQGSEA. The CDR3 sequence is 12 residues long. Losses at the gene ends were 6 bases for V and 5 bases for J; bases not matched to a gene: 6. DNA of the CDR3: TGCAGCGTATACAGGGGCGGGGAGACCCAGTACTTC. Protein product: CSVYRGGETQYF.

The V and J genes are TRBV7-2 and TRBJ1-6; D perhaps matches TRBD1 (6 bases). V was cut by 10 bases and J by 6 bases, with 13 bases left in between. The CDR3 contains 13 residues. The V gene's germline CDR1 is SGHTA and CDR2 FQGNSA. CDR3: CAIEGHRNSPLHF. CDR3 nucleotide sequence: TGTGCCATAGAGGGACACCGTAATTCACCCCTCCACTTT. The full variable domain, with the rest looked up from reference TRBV7-2 and TRBJ1-6, is GAGVSQSPSNKVTEKGKDVELRCDPISGHTALYWYRQSLGQGLEFLIYFQGNSAPDKSGLPSDRFSAERTGGSVSTLTIQRTQQEDSAVYLCAIEGHRNSPLHFGNGTRLTVT.

The chain joins TRBV19 to TRBJ1-1; D is possibly TRBD1 (5 bases). Germline V gene data show CDR1 as LNHDA and CDR2 as SQIVND (reference sequence). The CDR3 runs 14 residues. Trimming pared 3 bases from V and 1 base from J, leaving 9 bases between. In nucleotides, the CDR3 is TGTGCCAGTAGTATCCGGGGGGGGAACACTGAAGCTTTCTTT. This sequence encodes CASSIRGGNTEAFF.

The gene calls are TRBV5-1 and TRBJ1-3, with a possible D match to TRBD1 (6 bases). Germline V gives CDR1 SGHRS, CDR2 YFSETQ. The CDR3 is 14 residues long. V lost 4 bases and J 4 bases, leaving 12 bases between the germline ends. The CDR3 DNA reads TGCGCCAGCAGCCTGGGGGGGCGCGGAAACACCATATATTTT. Amino acids: CASSLGGRGNTIYF.

This clone was counted only a few times. The rearrangement uses TRBV5-6 and TRBJ1-3; 7 bases match TRBD1. Per germline, CDR1 SGHDT and CDR2 YYEEEE. J was trimmed by 1 base and V by 5 bases; bases with no gene match: 6. The CDR3 length is 15 residues. The CDR3 nucleotides are TGTGCCAGCAGGTACGGGACAGCTTCTGGAAACACCATATATTTT. It is translated as CASRYGTASGNTIYF. The variable domain in full, with the rest retrieved from reference TRBV5-6 and TRBJ1-3, is DAGVTQSPTHLIKTRGQQVTLRCSPKSGHDTVSWYQQALGQGPQFIFQYYEEEERQRGNFPDRFSGHQFPNYSSELNVNALLLGDSALYLCASRYGTASGNTIYFGEGSWLTVV.

The J gene is TRBJ1-2, the V gene TRBV10-1; 10 bases agree with TRBD1. The CDR3 runs 15 residues. The junction had 10 bases not matched to a gene; V was cut back by 6 bases and J by 6 bases. CDR1 WNHNN and CDR2 SYGVQD come from the germline V gene (reference sequence). The CDR3 protein is CASSAGQGLVDGYTF. In nucleotides, the CDR3 is TGCGCCAGCAGCGCGGGACAGGGGCTGGTCGATGGCTACACCTTC.

The DNA of the CDR3 is TGTGCCAGCAGCTCCGGACTCTACGAGCAGTACTTC. Amino acid sequence: CASSSGLYEQYF. This chain joins TRBV5-6 and TRBJ2-7; a possible D gene is TRBD2 (5 bases). The germline gives CDR1 SGHDT, CDR2 YYEEEE. V lost 3 bases to trimming and J lost 3 bases, with 7 bases between them. The CDR3 consists of 12 residues.